These 17 T cell receptor beta chains originate from one sample sequenced in a study of shared clonotypes between healthy human individuals. The repertoire was sequenced with immunoSEQ multiplex PCR; TCRdb's copy has only in-frame clones and lacks some. The sample has some 630,000 clones; approximately 79% are singletons. Sequencing input: memory CD4+ T cells sorted from blood. This sample's subset: CD45RA-negative fraction. The source is a woman aged 30 to 39 in good health.

This clone showed up just a few times. The V gene is TRBV6-6, the J gene TRBJ2-7; 8 positions agree with TRBD1. The V gene end was trimmed by 6 bases and the J gene end by 2 bases; junction bases not matched to a gene: 6. CDR1 is MNHNY and CDR2 is SVGAGI in the germline V gene (reference sequence). This CDR3 comprises 14 residues. DNA of the CDR3: TGTGCCAGCAGGTCCGGGACAGGTACCTACGAGCAGTACTTC. Translation: CASRSGTGTYEQYF.

V is TRBV2 and J is TRBJ2-1, with 7 nucleotides matching TRBD2. After removal of 6 bases from V and 6 bases from J, the junction contained 8 bases not matched to a gene. Germline CDR1 and CDR2: SNHLY and FYNNEI. This CDR3 comprises 14 residues. The CDR3 DNA sequence: TGTGCCAGCAGGCAAGGGGACTATCTCAATGAGCAGTTCTTC. Translated, it gives CASRQGDYLNEQFF.

The genes are TRBV7-2 and TRBJ2-5; the D is unclear. The V and J ends lost 3 bases and 5 bases respectively, with 16 bases between them. The CDR3 is made up of 15 amino acids. Germline V gene lookup returns CDR1 SGHTA and CDR2 FQGNSA. The CDR3 sequence: CASSFPAGDSETQYF. For the CDR3, the DNA is TGTGCCAGCAGCTTCCCTGCCGGCGACTCGGAGACCCAGTACTTC.

The V gene is TRBV6-5, the J gene TRBJ2-1; 7 bases map to TRBD2. The CDR3 covers 15 residues. The germline gives CDR1 MNHEY, CDR2 SVGAGI. V was clipped by 7 bases and J by 2 bases; unmatched bases: 8. In DNA, the CDR3 is TGTGCCAGCACCCTGAGCGGGGCCCCCTACAATGAGCAGTTCTTC. It translates to CASTLSGAPYNEQFF.

The chain has TRBV10-2 and TRBJ1-4; 8 positions match TRBD1. CDR1 is WSHSY, CDR2 SAAADI, per germline. The CDR3 sequence is 12 residues long. CDR3 sequence (DNA): TGCGCTTTACAGGGGGAGAATGAAAAACTGTTTTTT. Residues: CALQGENEKLFF.

This clone appeared many times. CDR3 DNA sequence: TGCGCCAGCAGCCAAGCCACTAGCGGGAATAGGAATGAGCAGTTCTTC. It is translated as CASSQATSGNRNEQFF. The V and J genes are TRBV4-1 and TRBJ2-1, with TRBD2 matching 10 bases. Trimming removed 1 base from V and 7 bases from J; junction bases left unmatched: 7. From germline, CDR1 is MGHRA and CDR2 YSYEKL. The length of the CDR3 is 16 residues.

The chain recombines TRBV7-8 with TRBJ1-5, with D possibly TRBD1 on 5 matching bases. Germline V gene sequence: CDR1 SGHVS, CDR2 FQNEAQ. The CDR3 runs 14 residues. The V end was cut by 2 bases, the J end by 5 bases, with 10 bases between. In DNA, the CDR3 is TGTGCCAGCAGCTTATTGGCGGGGGATCAGCCCCAGCATTTT. Amino acids: CASSLLAGDQPQHF.

The chain is built from TRBV5-1 and TRBJ2-3; D perhaps matches TRBD2 (6 bases). Trimming cost V 0 bases and J 5 bases, with 10 bases left between them. This CDR3 is 14 amino acids long. Germline-derived CDR1 and CDR2 are SGHRS and YFSETQ. Here the CDR3 reads CASSLADYEDTQYF. The CDR3 DNA reads TGCGCCAGCAGCTTGGCGGACTACGAAGATACGCAGTATTTT.

The chain's CDR3 is CASRDRQLGTDTQYF. CDR3 coding DNA: TGTGCCAGCAGGGACAGGCAGCTAGGCACAGATACGCAGTATTTT. V gene TRBV6-1 combines with J gene TRBJ2-3; 7 nucleotides agree with TRBD1. In germline, CDR1 is MNHNS, CDR2 SASEGT. V gave up 6 bases and J gave up 1 base; unmatched junction bases: 7. The CDR3 covers 15 residues.

There are a few counts of this clone. The identical CDR3 is also encoded by other nucleotide sequences in the sample. This chain connects TRBV7-2 to TRBJ1-5; D might be TRBD1 (5 bases). The V end lost 5 bases, the J end lost 0 bases, and 11 bases lay between the germline ends. The germline CDR1 and CDR2 sequences are SGHTA and FQGNSA. The CDR3 has 15 residues. The CDR3 loop is CASSLDSLSNQPQHF. DNA for the CDR3: TGTGCCAGCAGCCTTGACAGCCTTAGCAATCAGCCCCAGCATTTT. The complete variable domain, with remaining parts taken from reference TRBV7-2 and TRBJ1-5, reads GAGVSQSPSNKVTEKGKDVELRCDPISGHTALYWYRQSLGQGLEFLIYFQGNSAPDKSGLPSDRFSAERTGGSVSTLTIQRTQQEDSAVYLCASSLDSLSNQPQHFGDGTRLSIL.

V and J are TRBV5-1 and TRBJ1-1; unclear D gene. Between the trimmed V and J ends, which lost 4 bases and 7 bases, there was a span of 20 bases. There are 15 residues in the CDR3. The germline CDR1 and CDR2 sequences are SGHRS and YFSETQ. The DNA of the CDR3 is TGCGCCAGCAGCGTGGGGAACAGTTTAAATTTTGAAGCTTTCTTT. Protein: CASSVGNSLNFEAFF.

This clone occurred a few times. CDR3: CASSRSNEQFF. The CDR3 coding sequence is TGTGCCAGCAGTCGGTCGAATGAGCAGTTCTTC. This chain uses TRBV6-6 with TRBJ2-1; D not certain. Germline V CDR1 and CDR2: MNHNY, SVGAGI (reference sequence). The length of the CDR3 is 11 residues. Trimming removed 5 bases at V and 7 bases at J, with 6 bases between.

This clone was seen only once. The junction and the germline gene differ at one end; a read error may be behind it. This chain uses TRBV28 with TRBJ2-7; TRBD1 matches at 9 bases. There are 18 residues in the CDR3. CDR1 and CDR2 from the germline V gene are MDHEN and SYDVKM. The CDR3 protein is CASRLLTGTGRMSYEQYF. For the CDR3, the DNA is TGTGCCAGCAGATTATTGACCGGGACAGGGAGAATGTCCTACGAGCAGTACTTC.

The V call is TRBV29-1, the J call TRBJ2-5; D gene unclear. V shed 4 bases and J shed 4 bases, with 13 bases lying between them. Germline CDR1 reads SQVTM; CDR2 reads ANQGSEA. CDR3 length: 13 residues. The CDR3 sequence is CSVGLDVGETQYF. CDR3 DNA sequence: TGCAGCGTTGGGCTAGACGTCGGAGAGACCCAGTACTTC.

The chain is built from TRBV27 and TRBJ1-2, with TRBD1 matching over 8 bases. The trim removed 3 bases at V and 4 bases at J, leaving 7 bases unmatched. This CDR3 has 15 amino acids. CDR1 and CDR2 from the germline V gene are MNHEY and SMNVEV (reference sequence). The CDR3 coding sequence is TGTGCCAGCAGTTTTAGTGGGACAGGTGCCTATGGCTACACCTTC. Translation gives CASSFSGTGAYGYTF.

The chain has TRBV7-9 and TRBJ2-2; D may be TRBD1 or TRBD2 (6 bases each). The CDR3 contains 18 residues. Trimming took 5 bases from V and 0 from J, leaving 19 bases between them. Germline values: CDR1 SEHNR, CDR2 FQNEAQ (reference sequence). Here the CDR3 DNA reads TGTGCCAGCAGCCCTCGGATTCGGGGGCTCGCGAACACCGGGGAGCTGTTTTTT. Encoded protein: CASSPRIRGLANTGELFF. Using reference TRBV7-9 and TRBJ2-2 for the parts outside the CDR3, the full variable domain is DTGVSQNPRHKITKRGQNVTFRCDPISEHNRLYWYRQTLGQGPEFLTYFQNEAQLEKSRLLSDRFSAERPKGSFSTLEIQRTEQGDSAMYLCASSPRIRGLANTGELFFGEGSRLTVL.

A word on this clone: The identical CDR3 is also encoded by other nucleotide sequences in the sample. The chain joins TRBV4-1 to TRBJ1-2; 7 bases match TRBD1. V was pared by 3 bases and J by 0 bases, with 4 bases of the junction left unmatched. CDR3 length equals 15 residues. CDR1 and CDR2 from the germline V gene are MGHRA and YSYEKL. The CDR3 DNA reads as TGCGCCAGCAGCCAGGACGACAGGGCTAACTATGGCTACACCTTC. It specifies CASSQDDRANYGYTF.